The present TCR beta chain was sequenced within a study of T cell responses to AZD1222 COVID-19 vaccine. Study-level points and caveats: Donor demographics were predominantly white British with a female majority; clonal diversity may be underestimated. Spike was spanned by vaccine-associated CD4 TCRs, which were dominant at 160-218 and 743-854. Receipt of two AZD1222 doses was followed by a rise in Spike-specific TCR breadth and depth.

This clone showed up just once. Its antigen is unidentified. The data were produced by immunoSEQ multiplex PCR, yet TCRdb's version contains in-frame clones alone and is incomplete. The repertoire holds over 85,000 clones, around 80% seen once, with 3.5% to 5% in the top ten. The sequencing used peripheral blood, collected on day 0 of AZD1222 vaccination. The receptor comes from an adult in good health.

CDR3 sequence: CASSHGTGGYTF. The DNA for the CDR3 is TGCGCCAGCAGCCACGGGACAGGCGGCTACACCTTC. The rearrangement joins TRBV4-3 to TRBJ1-2, with 8 nucleotides matching TRBD1. The CDR3 runs 12 residues. Trimming cost V 3 bases and J 8 bases; bases outside gene matches: 2. CDR1 and CDR2 from the germline V gene are LGHNA and YSLEER.